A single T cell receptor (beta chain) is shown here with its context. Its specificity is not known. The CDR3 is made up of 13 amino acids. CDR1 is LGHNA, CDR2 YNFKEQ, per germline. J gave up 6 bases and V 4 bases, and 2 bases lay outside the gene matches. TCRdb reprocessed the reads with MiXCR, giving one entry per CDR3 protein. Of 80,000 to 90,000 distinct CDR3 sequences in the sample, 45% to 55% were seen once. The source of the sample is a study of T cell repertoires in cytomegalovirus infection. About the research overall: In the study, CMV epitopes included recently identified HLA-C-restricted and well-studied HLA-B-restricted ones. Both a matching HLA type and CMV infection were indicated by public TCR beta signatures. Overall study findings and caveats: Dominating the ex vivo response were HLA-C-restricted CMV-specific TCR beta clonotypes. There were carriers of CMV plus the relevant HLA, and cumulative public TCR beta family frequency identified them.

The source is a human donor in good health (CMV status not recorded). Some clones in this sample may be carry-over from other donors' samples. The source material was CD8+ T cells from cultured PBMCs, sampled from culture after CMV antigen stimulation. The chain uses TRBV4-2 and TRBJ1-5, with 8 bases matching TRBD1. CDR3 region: CASSLDRGQPQHF. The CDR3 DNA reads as TGTGCCAGCAGCCTCGACAGGGGTCAGCCCCAGCATTTT.